Listed below are T cell receptor beta chains from one sample, sequenced in a study of blood T cell repertoires in COVID-19. Some clones are missing from TCRdb's copy, which holds only in-frame ones; the method was immunoSEQ multiplex PCR. The sample carries about 190,000 clones, approximately 88% recorded once. The specimen sequenced was peripheral blood. These receptor sequences come from a man aged 35 to 55 with acute or convalescent COVID-19. The CDR3 runs from the conserved cysteine through the conserved F or W. D genes are given only for firm matches. Clone sizes are given selectively: once, few, many, or a class where the clone is expanded.

d_call j_call clone_size v_call cdr3_aa cdr3_nt
NA TRBJ2-2 NA TRBV7-9 CASKGQGNTGELFF TGTGCCAGCAAAGGTCAGGGGAACACCGGGGAGCTGTTTTTT
NA TRBJ2-2 once TRBV19 CASNPGVAPNTGELFF TGTGCCAGTAACCCGGGGGTAGCCCCGAACACCGGGGAGCTGTTTTTT
NA TRBJ2-5 NA TRBV4-2 CASSQDAPPSETQYF TGTGCCAGCAGCCAAGATGCGCCCCCATCGGAGACCCAGTACTTC
TRBD2 TRBJ2-1 NA TRBV27 CASSLWTSGSYNEQFF TGTGCCAGCAGTTTGTGGACTAGCGGGTCATACAATGAGCAGTTCTTC
NA TRBJ2-7 few TRBV21-1 CASSAWDRGLYEQYF TGTGCCAGCAGCGCATGGGACAGGGGACTCTACGAGCAGTACTTC
TRBD1 TRBJ2-7 NA TRBV5-1 CASRTGTGFLEQYF TGCGCCAGCAGAACCGGGACAGGGTTTCTCGAGCAGTACTTC
NA TRBJ2-7 NA TRBV4-3 CASSQVGREDEQYF TGCGCCAGCAGCCAAGTAGGCAGGGAGGACGAGCAGTACTTC
TRBD2 TRBJ2-3 NA TRBV4-1 CASSQTSGGRFPDTQYF TGCGCCAGCAGCCAAACTAGCGGGGGACGCTTTCCAGATACGCAGTATTTT
NA TRBJ1-3 NA TRBV7-7 CASSLERGGQTSGNTIYF TGTGCCAGCAGCTTAGAAAGGGGGGGACAAACCTCTGGAAACACCATATATTTT
NA TRBJ2-7 NA TRBV27 CASSSFRTPSYEQYF TGTGCCAGCAGTAGCTTCCGGACACCCTCCTACGAGCAGTACTTC
TRBD2 TRBJ2-1 NA TRBV7-2 CASTHRGGGVWNEQFF TGTGCCAGCACCCACCGGGGGGGAGGCGTATGGAATGAGCAGTTCTTC
NA TRBJ2-7 NA TRBV4-2 CASSQDGTGEIPEQYF TGTGCCAGCAGCCAAGATGGTACGGGAGAAATCCCGGAGCAGTACTTC
TRBD1 TRBJ1-4 NA TRBV28 CASSRDRSEEKLFF TGTGCCAGCAGTCGGGACAGGTCGGAAGAAAAACTGTTTTTT
NA TRBJ1-3 NA TRBV11-2 CASSLAGQIPGNTIYF TGTGCCAGCAGCTTAGCAGGGCAGATTCCTGGAAACACCATATATTTT
NA TRBJ1-5 NA TRBV10-2 CASSESGGYNQPQHF TGCGCCAGCAGTGAGTCCGGGGGGTACAATCAGCCCCAGCATTTT
TRBD1 TRBJ2-7 NA TRBV25-1 CASSEGGGQGSRREQYF TGTGCCAGCAGTGAGGGTGGTGGACAGGGGAGTAGGCGCGAGCAGTACTTC
TRBD2 TRBJ2-3 NA TRBV4-1 CASSPSGTSGGTDTQYF TGCGCCAGCAGCCCCTCTGGGACTAGCGGGGGGACAGATACGCAGTATTTT
NA TRBJ1-6 NA TRBV5-1 CASSLGVNNSPLHF TGCGCCAGCAGCTTGGGTGTCAATAATTCACCCCTCCACTTT
NA TRBJ1-3 NA TRBV30 CAWSERGWQGNTIYF TGTGCCTGGAGTGAAAGGGGATGGCAAGGAAACACCATATATTTT
TRBD1 TRBJ2-1 NA TRBV7-2 CASRETGRSSYNEQFF TGTGCCAGCAGGGAGACAGGGCGTAGCTCCTACAATGAGCAGTTCTTC
NA TRBJ1-3 NA TRBV18 CASSPAGAGNTIYF TGTGCCAGCTCACCGGCAGGGGCTGGAAACACCATATATTTT
NA TRBJ2-5 NA TRBV7-2 CASSWSDRAGETQYF TGTGCCAGCAGCTGGAGCGACAGGGCGGGGGAGACCCAGTACTTC
NA TRBJ1-2 NA TRBV14 CASSQDQQALYGYTF TGTGCCAGCAGCCAAGACCAACAGGCTTTATATGGCTACACCTTC
NA TRBJ1-1 NA TRBV19 CASSIGPGSQGLDTEAFF TGTGCCAGTAGTATCGGGCCCGGGTCCCAGGGGCTAGACACTGAAGCTTTCTTT
TRBD2 TRBJ2-7 few TRBV5-1 CASSSRTSGGAYEQYF TGCGCCAGCAGCTCGCGGACTAGCGGGGGAGCCTACGAGCAGTACTTC
NA TRBJ2-7 NA TRBV6-4 CASSVVGQGFGSEQYF TGTGCCAGCAGTGTGGTCGGCCAGGGATTTGGGTCCGAGCAGTACTTC
TRBD1 TRBJ1-2 NA TRBV5-1 CASSYRDRTNPSYGYTF TGCGCCAGCAGCTACCGGGACAGGACCAATCCTAGCTATGGCTACACCTTC
TRBD2 TRBJ2-3 once TRBV9 CASSVGSGGTDTQYF TGTGCCAGCAGCGTAGGGAGCGGGGGGACAGATACGCAGTATTTT
TRBD1 TRBJ2-7 NA TRBV7-9 CASSRLTGLGSYEQYF TGTGCCAGCAGCCGATTGACAGGGTTGGGGTCCTACGAGCAGTACTTC
NA TRBJ2-7 NA TRBV5-4 CASSSKKETAYEQYF TGTGCCAGCAGCTCAAAAAAAGAGACAGCCTACGAGCAGTACTTC
TRBD1 TRBJ1-2 once TRBV6-5 CASSYRQGGSGYTF TGTGCCAGCAGTTACAGACAGGGGGGAAGTGGCTACACCTTC
TRBD1 TRBJ1-5 NA TRBV19 CASSSGQGGEGQPQHF TGTGCCAGTAGTTCCGGACAGGGGGGGGAGGGTCAGCCCCAGCATTTT
TRBD1 TRBJ1-1 NA TRBV19 CASSKGRTGDTEAFF TGTGCCAGTAGTAAGGGGAGGACAGGGGACACTGAAGCTTTCTTT
TRBD2 TRBJ2-5 NA TRBV3-1/TRBV3-2 CASSQGSAGGQTQYF TGTGCCAGCAGCCAGGGCTCGGCGGGGGGACAGACCCAGTACTTC
TRBD2 TRBJ2-7 NA TRBV7-2 CASSLTSGPYEQYF TGTGCCAGCAGCTTGACTAGCGGCCCCTACGAGCAGTACTTC
NA TRBJ1-1 NA TRBV5-4 CASSSWGRSGATEAFF TGTGCCAGCAGCTCCTGGGGGAGATCAGGGGCAACTGAAGCTTTCTTT
NA TRBJ2-1 NA TRBV5-1 CASSILGSGNNEQFF TGCGCCAGCAGCATTTTAGGATCCGGGAACAATGAGCAGTTCTTC
NA TRBJ2-7 few TRBV9 CASNSFDGGGEQYF TGTGCCAGCAATTCCTTCGATGGAGGAGGCGAGCAGTACTTC
NA TRBJ2-7 NA TRBV25-1 CASSEQGYEQYF TGTGCCAGCAGTGAACAGGGTTACGAGCAGTACTTC
TRBD1 TRBJ2-7 NA TRBV5-1 CASSGGTGATYEQYF TGCGCCAGCAGCGGGGGGACAGGGGCCACCTACGAGCAGTACTTC
NA TRBJ2-5 NA TRBV30 CAWRRRKETQYF TGTGCCTGGAGACGGCGGAAAGAGACCCAGTACTTC
TRBD2 TRBJ2-5 NA TRBV11-2 CASSLEWTSGGPGETQYF TGTGCCAGCAGCTTAGAATGGACTAGCGGGGGGCCCGGCGAGACCCAGTACTTC
TRBD2 TRBJ2-1 NA TRBV19 CASSTLAGGPDEQFF TGTGCCAGTAGTACCCTAGCGGGGGGGCCCGATGAGCAGTTCTTC
NA TRBJ2-7 NA TRBV3-1/TRBV3-2 CASSHWTGTYEQYF TGTGCCAGCAGTCATTGGACGGGAACCTACGAGCAGTACTTC
TRBD1 TRBJ2-1 NA TRBV7-9 CASSSTTGGLTYNEQFF TGTGCCAGCAGCTCCACTACAGGGGGGCTCACCTACAATGAGCAGTTCTTC
TRBD1 TRBJ1-2 NA TRBV14 CASSQDRGTRSGYTF TGTGCCAGCAGCCAAGACAGGGGGACAAGAAGTGGCTACACCTTC
TRBD1 TRBJ1-5 few TRBV10-3 CAISSGGSGNQPQHF TGTGCCATCAGCTCAGGGGGCTCGGGCAATCAGCCCCAGCATTTT
NA TRBJ2-2 NA TRBV5-1 CASSFGSGLTGELFF TGCGCCAGCAGCTTCGGGTCAGGGCTCACCGGGGAGCTGTTTTTT
NA TRBJ2-7 NA TRBV7-9 CASSLGRGEQYF TGTGCCAGCAGCTTAGGCAGGGGTGAGCAGTACTTC
TRBD1 TRBJ1-3 NA TRBV5-5 CASSGRTGNGNTIYF TGTGCCAGCAGCGGCAGGACAGGGAATGGAAACACCATATATTTT